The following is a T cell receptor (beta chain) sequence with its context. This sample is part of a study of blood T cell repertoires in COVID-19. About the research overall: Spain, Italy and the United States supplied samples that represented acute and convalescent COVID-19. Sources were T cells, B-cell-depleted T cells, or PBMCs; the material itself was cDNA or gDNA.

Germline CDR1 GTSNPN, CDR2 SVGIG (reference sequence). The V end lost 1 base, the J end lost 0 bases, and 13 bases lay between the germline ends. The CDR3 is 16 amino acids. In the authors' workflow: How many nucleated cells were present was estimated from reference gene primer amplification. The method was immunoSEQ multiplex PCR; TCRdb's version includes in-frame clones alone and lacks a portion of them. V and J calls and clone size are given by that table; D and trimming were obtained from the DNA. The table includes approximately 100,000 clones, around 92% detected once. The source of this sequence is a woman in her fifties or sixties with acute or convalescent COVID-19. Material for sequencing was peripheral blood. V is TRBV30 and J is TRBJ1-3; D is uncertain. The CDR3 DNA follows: TGTGCCTGGAGTGCACCTAAATTCGCCTCTGGAAACACCATATATTTT. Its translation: CAWSAPKFASGNTIYF.